One T cell receptor beta chain is described in this entry. The entirety of the isolated RNA underwent reverse transcription, so expressed TCRB transcripts were sequenced. The table came from immunoSEQ multiplex PCR; TCRdb's copy has only in-frame clones and leaves some out. The sample holds some 200,000 clones, approximately 10% seen once. The data originate from a study of beta chain features in type 1 diabetes. This CDR3 is 13 amino acids long. The V end was cut by 2 bases, the J end by 4 bases, with 11 bases between. Germline-derived CDR1 and CDR2 are GTSNPN and SVGIG (reference sequence). This rearrangement joins TRBV30 to TRBJ1-2; D is unresolved. This receptor was obtained from a man between 18 and 35 years old in good health. Material for sequencing was central memory CD4+ T cells from blood. The CDR3 loop is CAWSRDWGYGYTF. DNA of the CDR3: TGTGCCTGGAGTAGGGATTGGGGCTATGGCTACACCTTC.